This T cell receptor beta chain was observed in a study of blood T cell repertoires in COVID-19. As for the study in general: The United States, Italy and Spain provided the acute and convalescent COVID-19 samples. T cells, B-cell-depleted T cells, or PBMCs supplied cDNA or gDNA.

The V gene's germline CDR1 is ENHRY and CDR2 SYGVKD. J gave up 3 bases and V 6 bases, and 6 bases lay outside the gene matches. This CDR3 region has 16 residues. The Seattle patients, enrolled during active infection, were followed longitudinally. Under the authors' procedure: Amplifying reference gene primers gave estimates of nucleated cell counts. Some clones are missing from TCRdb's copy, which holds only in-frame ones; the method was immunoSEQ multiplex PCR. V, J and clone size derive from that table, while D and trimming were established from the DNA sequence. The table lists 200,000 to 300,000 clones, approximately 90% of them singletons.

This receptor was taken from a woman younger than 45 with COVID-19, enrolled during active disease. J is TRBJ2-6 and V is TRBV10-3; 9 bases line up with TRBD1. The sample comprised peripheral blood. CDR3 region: CAISRDREGGANVLTF. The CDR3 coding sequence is TGTGCCATCAGCAGGGACAGGGAAGGTGGGGCCAACGTCCTGACTTTC.